These 5 T cell receptor beta chains share one sample of origin, sequenced in a study of identical twins. TCRdb fed the 5' RACE reads into MiXCR, producing one record per CDR3 protein. Here the sample spans nearly 900,000 distinct CDR3 sequences, about 12% being singletons. A further study also used this sample, focusing on yellow fever vaccine responses in identical twins.

Source material: PBMCs. These receptors originate from a woman between 18 and 30 years old in good health.

V usage is TRBV19 and J usage is TRBJ1-2; no clear D. The ends were cut back, 7 bases at V and 3 bases at J, with 21 bases in the middle. There are 16 residues in the CDR3. Germline CDR1 reads LNHDA; CDR2 reads SQIVND (reference sequence). The CDR3 here is CASTPYSAERDYGYTF. As DNA, the CDR3 is TGTGCCAGTACCCCTTATTCGGCAGAGAGAGACTATGGCTACACCTTC.

This clonotype was detected a few times. The chain is built from TRBV12-3 or TRBV12-4 and TRBJ2-3; 8 nucleotides line up with TRBD2. The CDR3 has 15 residues. V lost 7 bases to trimming and J lost 0 bases; unmatched junction nucleotides: 6. CDR3 DNA sequence: TGTGCCAGCACCGTTAGCGGGGCTAGCACAGATACGCAGTATTTT. This codes for CASTVSGASTDTQYF.

The chain is built from TRBV5-6 and TRBJ1-1; tentative D call: TRBD1 (5 bases). Germline lookup yields CDR1 SGHDT and CDR2 YYEEEE. The CDR3 extends over 13 amino acids. The V and J ends lost 1 base and 6 bases respectively, with 10 bases between them. The CDR3 DNA follows: TGTGCCAGCAGCTTGAGGGGTTTCGCTGAAGCTTTCTTT. This gives the protein CASSLRGFAEAFF.

Many counts were recorded for this clonotype. The V gene is TRBV6-2 or TRBV6-3, the J gene TRBJ2-1; 10 bases agree with TRBD2. CDR3 length: 16 amino acids. V was pared by 8 bases and J by 5 bases, with 12 bases of the junction left unmatched. Germline CDR1 MNHEY, CDR2 SVGEGT. The CDR3 protein is CASGGLAVGTNNEQFF. In nucleotides, the CDR3 is TGTGCCAGCGGAGGACTAGCGGTTGGAACCAACAATGAGCAGTTCTTC.

This clonotype was recorded many times. The chain is built from TRBV24-1 and TRBJ2-3, with D perhaps given as TRBD1 or TRBD2 (5 bases each). The CDR3 totals 15 residues. Germline-derived CDR1 and CDR2 are KGHDR and SFDVKD. The ends were cut back, 8 bases at V and 4 bases at J, with 18 bases in the middle. The CDR3 loop is CATTPNGAGADTQYF. The CDR3 DNA reads TGTGCCACCACTCCCAACGGGGCTGGGGCAGATACGCAGTATTTT.